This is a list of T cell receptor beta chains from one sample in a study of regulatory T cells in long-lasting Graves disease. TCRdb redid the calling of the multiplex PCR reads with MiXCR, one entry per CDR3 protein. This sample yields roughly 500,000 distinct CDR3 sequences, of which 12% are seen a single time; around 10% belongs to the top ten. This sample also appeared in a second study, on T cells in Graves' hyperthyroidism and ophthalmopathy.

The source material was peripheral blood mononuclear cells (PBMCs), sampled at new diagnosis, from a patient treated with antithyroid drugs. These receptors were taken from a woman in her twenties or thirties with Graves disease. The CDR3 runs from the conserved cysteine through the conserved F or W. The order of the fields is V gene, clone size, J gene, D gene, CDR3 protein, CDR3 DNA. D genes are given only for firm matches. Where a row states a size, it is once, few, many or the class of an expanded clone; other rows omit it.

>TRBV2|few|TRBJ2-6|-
CASSEEEAGVGAYVLTF
TGTGCCAGCAGTGAAGAGGAGGCAGGGGTTGGGGCCTACGTCCTGACTTTC
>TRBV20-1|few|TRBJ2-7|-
CSARDPRGQRLYEQYF
TGCAGTGCTAGAGATCCGCGAGGACAAAGGCTCTACGAGCAGTACTTC
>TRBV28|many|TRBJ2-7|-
CASRPGTTYEQYF
TGTGCCAGCAGGCCCGGGACAACCTACGAGCAGTACTTC
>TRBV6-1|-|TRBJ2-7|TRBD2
CASREAGKTYEQYF
TGTGCCAGCAGGGAAGCGGGAAAGACCTACGAGCAGTACTTC
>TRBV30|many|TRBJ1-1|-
CAWRLLSGTEAFF
TGTGCCTGGAGGCTTCTCTCGGGGACTGAAGCTTTCTTT
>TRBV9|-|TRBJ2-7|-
CASSPRAESSYEQYF
TGTGCCAGCAGCCCGCGAGCGGAAAGCTCCTACGAGCAGTACTTC
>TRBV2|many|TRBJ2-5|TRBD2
CASSSFGLAGETQYF
TGTGCCAGCAGTAGCTTCGGACTAGCGGGTGAGACCCAGTACTTC
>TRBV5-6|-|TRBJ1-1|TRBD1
CASFSGTGDGNTEAFF
TGTGCCAGCTTTTCCGGGACAGGGGATGGGAACACTGAAGCTTTCTTT
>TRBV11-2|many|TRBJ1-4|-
CASSFGQFNFEKLFF
TGTGCCAGCAGCTTCGGACAGTTTAACTTTGAAAAACTGTTTTTT
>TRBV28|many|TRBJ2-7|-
CASSFYGGPLEQYF
TGTGCCAGCAGTTTTTATGGGGGACCCCTCGAGCAGTACTTC
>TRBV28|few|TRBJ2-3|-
CASSFGDSRRDTQYF
TGTGCCAGCAGTTTTGGGGACTCCCGGAGGGATACGCAGTATTTT
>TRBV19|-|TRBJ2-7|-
CASSIRVAGVSYEQYF
TGTGCCAGTAGTATTCGAGTAGCAGGAGTCTCCTACGAGCAGTACTTC
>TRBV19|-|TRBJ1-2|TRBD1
CASTSTSWDRGENNYGYTF
TGTGCCAGTACCTCAACCTCCTGGGACAGGGGCGAGAATAACTATGGCTACACCTTC
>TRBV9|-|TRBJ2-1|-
CASSVQASSYEQFF
TGTGCCAGCAGCGTCCAGGCCTCATCCTATGAGCAGTTCTTC
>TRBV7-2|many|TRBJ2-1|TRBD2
CASSSLGVSGRIYNEQFF
TGTGCCAGCAGCTCCCTCGGTGTTAGCGGGAGGATTTACAATGAGCAGTTCTTC
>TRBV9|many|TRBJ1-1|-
CASSALPGGEGTEAFF
TGTGCCAGCAGCGCGCTCCCCGGGGGGGAGGGGACTGAAGCTTTCTTT